These 32 T cell receptor beta chains were sequenced from one sample in a study of early T cells in non-severe SARS-CoV-2 infection. TCRdb redid the calling of the 5' RACE reads with MiXCR, one entry per CDR3 protein. The table has approximately 88,000 distinct CDR3 sequences, about 13% seen once; the top ten hold 1.2% to 1.5%. What was sequenced was whole blood. These receptors were obtained from an adult who was a healthcare worker with PCR-confirmed SARS-CoV-2 infection or an uninfected control (not recorded which).

This clonotype has a count of ten or more. The chain has TRBV10-3 and TRBJ2-7; D remains unclear. V was shortened by 5 bases and J by 3 bases, with 11 bases between the two germline ends. The CDR3 totals 13 residues. CDR1 and CDR2 (germline): ENHRY, SYGVKD. In DNA, the CDR3 is TGTGCCATCAGTCCCACCCTAGGCTACGAGCAGTACTTC. Protein product: CAISPTLGYEQYF.

In this sample, this clonotype turned up a few times. The chain has TRBV20-1 and TRBJ2-7, with 12 bases lining up with TRBD2. V lost 0 bases, J lost 2 bases, and 2 bases stayed unmatched. This CDR3 has 15 residues. CDR1 DFQATT and CDR2 SNEGSKA come from the germline V gene (reference sequence). In DNA form, the CDR3 reads TGCAGTGCTAGAGATCTAGCGGGGGGGCCCTACGAGCAGTACTTC. Protein sequence: CSARDLAGGPYEQYF.

This clonotype was seen a handful of times. V is TRBV12-3 or TRBV12-4 and J is TRBJ2-3; D is unresolved. This CDR3 contains 13 residues. V shed 3 bases and J shed 5 bases, with 9 bases lying between them. CDR3 protein: CASSLDREDTQYF. For the CDR3, the DNA is TGTGCCAGCAGTTTGGATAGGGAAGATACGCAGTATTTT.

This clonotype was counted between two and nine times. CDR3 protein: CASSLEGGQPQHF. CDR3 bases: TGTGCCAGCAGCTTAGAGGGGGGCCAGCCCCAGCATTTT. The chain employs TRBV7-9 and TRBJ1-5, with D possibly TRBD1 on 6 matching bases. The germline CDR1 and CDR2 sequences are SEHNR and FQNEAQ (reference sequence). V was pared by 1 base and J by 7 bases, with 8 bases between. This CDR3 comprises 13 residues.

The chain carries TRBV2 and TRBJ2-3; unclear D gene. CDR1 and CDR2 from the germline V gene are SNHLY and FYNNEI. This CDR3 comprises 13 residues. The V end lost 6 bases, the J end lost 3 bases, and 10 bases lay between the germline ends. The CDR3 bases are TGTGCCAGCAGAGAGTGGAGTACAGATACGCAGTATTTT. Protein sequence: CASREWSTDTQYF.

This clonotype has ten or more counts. The CDR3 region is CASSPGTSGGAFTDTQYF. The DNA of the CDR3 is TGTGCCAGCAGCCCAGGGACTAGCGGGGGGGCGTTCACAGATACGCAGTATTTT. The genes are TRBV7-2 and TRBJ2-3; 16 nucleotides align to TRBD2. The trim removed 5 bases at V and 2 bases at J, leaving 7 bases unmatched. This CDR3 contains 18 residues. Looked up from germline, CDR1 is SGHTA and CDR2 is FQGNSA.

This clonotype turned up a few times. The genes are TRBV14 and TRBJ1-2; 9 bases are a match to TRBD1. Germline-derived CDR1 and CDR2 are SGHDN and FVKESK. The CDR3 consists of 15 residues. V was clipped by 1 base and J by 8 bases; unmatched bases: 8. The CDR3: CASSQGWTGVNGYTF. The DNA for the CDR3 is TGTGCCAGCAGCCAAGGTTGGACAGGGGTTAACGGCTACACCTTC.

At least ten counts were recorded for this clonotype. The chain carries TRBV28 and TRBJ1-4; 9 bases fit TRBD1. Germline V CDR1 and CDR2: MDHEN, SYDVKM. The CDR3 covers 14 residues. With V trimmed by 8 bases and J by 8 bases, 9 bases remained unmatched. The CDR3 spells CASRRDRVREKLFF. The DNA of the CDR3 is TGTGCCAGCCGGAGGGACAGGGTCAGGGAAAAACTGTTTTTT.

This clonotype was recorded at least ten times. V and J are TRBV20-1 and TRBJ2-1, with a weak D call TRBD2 (6 bases). This CDR3 contains 14 residues. CDR1 DFQATT and CDR2 SNEGSKA come from the germline V gene (reference sequence). V lost 5 bases and J 0 bases, leaving 11 bases between the germline ends. CDR3 coding DNA: TGCAGTGCTCAGCGGGTGAGCTCCTACAATGAGCAGTTCTTC. Its protein is CSAQRVSSYNEQFF.

This clonotype was seen at least ten times. This chain joins TRBV19 and TRBJ2-1; D might be TRBD2 (6 bases). CDR1 and CDR2 (germline): LNHDA, SQIVND (reference sequence). This CDR3 contains 16 residues. The V end was cut by 0 bases, the J end by 3 bases, with 12 bases between. The CDR3 sequence is CASSIDRGTYYNEQFF. The CDR3 nucleotides read TGTGCCAGTAGTATAGATCGCGGGACGTACTACAATGAGCAGTTCTTC.

This clonotype was found a few times. The V and J genes are TRBV4-3 and TRBJ1-1; D ambiguous. Germline V CDR1 and CDR2: LGHNA, YSLEER. The ends were cut back, 1 base at V and 2 bases at J, with 11 bases in the middle. The CDR3 consists of 15 residues. DNA of the CDR3: TGCGCCAGCAGCCAAGTGGCACTTACAAACACTGAAGCTTTCTTT. This translates into CASSQVALTNTEAFF.

Many counts were recorded for this clonotype. The V gene is TRBV18, the J gene TRBJ1-5; D not certain. The V gene's germline CDR1 is KGHSH and CDR2 LQKENI. The CDR3 is made up of 13 amino acids. Trimming cost V 5 bases and J 4 bases, with 9 bases left between them. Here the CDR3 reads CASSGEINQPQHF. Here the CDR3 DNA reads TGTGCCAGCTCAGGGGAGATAAATCAGCCCCAGCATTTT.

The chain recombines TRBV2 with TRBJ2-5, with a possible D match to TRBD2 (6 bases). V was pared by 3 bases and J by 7 bases, with 15 bases between. The CDR3 spans 14 residues. Germline V CDR1 and CDR2: SNHLY, FYNNEI. DNA of the CDR3: TGTGCCAGCAGTGAGGTCGGGGGAGCGGGGACCCAGTACTTC. Residues: CASSEVGGAGTQYF.

This clonotype was counted only a few times. V and J are TRBV11-2 and TRBJ1-5; 11 nucleotides line up with TRBD1. The CDR3 is 13 residues long. Germline V gene data show CDR1 as SGHAT and CDR2 as FQNNGV. The V segment lost 5 bases and the J segment 7 bases; nucleotides outside the gene matches: 1. CDR3 in DNA: TGTGCCAGCAGCCGGACAGGGGGCCAGCCCCAGCATTTT. Amino acid sequence: CASSRTGGQPQHF. Variable domain in full (rest from reference TRBV11-2 and TRBJ1-5): EAGVAQSPRYKIIEKRQSVAFWCNPISGHATLYWYQQILGQGPKLLIQFQNNGVVDDSQLPKDRFSAERLKGVDSTLKIQPAKLEDSAVYLCASSRTGGQPQHFGDGTRLSIL.

The chain joins TRBV11-2 to TRBJ2-7, with D possibly TRBD1 on 6 matching bases. The CDR3 sequence is 16 residues long. With 6 bases removed from V and 0 bases from J, the gap between germline ends came to 18 bases. CDR1 and CDR2 from the germline V gene are SGHAT and FQNNGV. The CDR3 is CASSRTPTGVSYEQYF. The CDR3 nucleotides read TGTGCCAGCAGTCGGACACCGACAGGCGTCTCCTACGAGCAGTACTTC.

This clonotype has at least ten counts. The J gene is TRBJ2-7, the V gene TRBV27, with 7 nucleotides matching TRBD1. Germline lookup yields CDR1 MNHEY and CDR2 SMNVEV (reference sequence). V lost 6 bases, J lost 1 base, and 3 bases stayed unmatched. The CDR3 extends over 13 amino acids. CDR3 sequence (DNA): TGTGCCAGCAGAATACAGGGGTCCTACGAGCAGTACTTC. Translating it yields CASRIQGSYEQYF.

V is TRBV9 and J is TRBJ2-2; TRBD2 is a possible D gene (5 bases). CDR3 length: 13 amino acids. CDR1 and CDR2 from the germline V gene are SGDLS and YYNGEE. V was cut by 6 bases and J by 1 base, with 7 bases left in between. The chain's CDR3 is CASIRENTGELFF. DNA for the CDR3: TGTGCCAGCATCCGGGAGAACACCGGGGAGCTGTTTTTT.

V gene TRBV29-1 combines with J gene TRBJ2-2; D is possibly TRBD1 or TRBD2 (5 bases each). The V end lost 7 bases, the J end lost 7 bases, and 19 bases lay between the germline ends. The CDR3 is made up of 14 amino acids. From germline, CDR1 is SQVTM and CDR2 ANQGSEA. The CDR3 protein is CSARAGTPGGELFF. The CDR3, as DNA: TGCAGCGCACGAGCCGGGACCCCCGGCGGGGAGCTGTTTTTT.

This clonotype has a count of ten or more. The chain uses TRBV5-1 and TRBJ1-2; no reliable D call. The CDR3 consists of 16 residues. The V end was cut by 0 bases, the J end by 9 bases, with 21 bases between. Germline loops: CDR1 SGHRS, CDR2 YFSETQ. The DNA for the CDR3 is TGCGCCAGCAGCTTGGAGGCCGAGGGTGGCGGAGTTAGCTACACCTTC. Protein sequence: CASSLEAEGGGVSYTF.

V gene TRBV3-1 combines with J gene TRBJ1-4; the D gene is possibly TRBD1 (5 bases). V was shortened by 4 bases and J by 7 bases, with 16 bases between the two germline ends. The CDR3 has 15 amino acids. Germline CDR1 and CDR2: LGHDT and YNNKEL (reference sequence). The CDR3 DNA is TGTGCCAGCAGCCCCTCCCCGCCGGGGACTGAAAAACTGTTTTTT. Its translation: CASSPSPPGTEKLFF.

This sequence joins TRBV13 and TRBJ1-5; no firm D call. Germline V lookup: CDR1 PRHDT, CDR2 FYEKMQ (reference sequence). This CDR3 comprises 14 residues. Trimming took off 6 bases at V and 4 bases at J, with 13 bases between the two ends. DNA for the CDR3: TGTGCCAGCAGTGTATACGGCCAGAATCAGCCCCAGCATTTT. Amino acid sequence: CASSVYGQNQPQHF.

In this sample, this clonotype turned up a few times. V usage is TRBV11-2 and J usage is TRBJ2-4; the D call may be TRBD1 or TRBD2 (5 bases each). The V end lost 5 bases, the J end lost 0 bases, and 14 bases lay between the germline ends. Per the germline V gene, CDR1 is SGHAT and CDR2 is FQNNGV. The CDR3 totals 16 residues. The DNA of the CDR3 is TGTGCCAGCAGCCCTCCGGGACGCCTAGCCAAAAACATTCAGTACTTC. It translates to CASSPPGRLAKNIQYF.

To note about this clonotype: Since a much larger clone is just one base distant, this may be a read error. This CDR3 is missing its conserved last phenylalanine or tryptophan, likely due to a read error. The chain links TRBV12-3 or TRBV12-4 to TRBJ2-7; no clear D. The ends were cut back, 6 bases at V and 2 bases at J, with 14 bases in the middle. The CDR3 contains 14 residues. The CDR3 bases are TGTGCCAGCAGCCTGGTACGGAGCCCCTACGAGCAGTACTCC. It codes for CASSLVRSPYEQYS.

The chain employs TRBV24-1 and TRBJ2-2; 7 nucleotides agree with TRBD2. Germline V lookup: CDR1 KGHDR, CDR2 SFDVKD. The junction had 7 bases not matched to a gene; V was cut back by 9 bases and J by 7 bases. The CDR3 runs to 13 residues. CDR3 in DNA: TGTGCCACCCTGCGGGGGTTCATCGGGGAGCTGTTTTTT. Translating it yields CATLRGFIGELFF.

The chain joins TRBV30 to TRBJ2-3; TRBD2 matches 9 bases. The CDR3 extends over 17 amino acids. V gave up 0 bases and J gave up 1 base; unmatched junction bases: 8. Per germline, CDR1 GTSNPN and CDR2 SVGIG (reference sequence). The CDR3: CAWSVAGGPRGTDTQYF. Here the CDR3 DNA reads TGTGCCTGGAGTGTAGCGGGGGGCCCCCGTGGCACAGATACGCAGTATTTT. Based on the CDR3 plus reference TRBV30 and TRBJ2-3, the full variable domain is SQTIHQWPATLVQPVGSPLSLECTVEGTSNPNLYWYRQAAGRGLQLLFYSVGIGQISSEVPQNLSASRPQDRQFILSSKKLLLSDSGFYLCAWSVAGGPRGTDTQYFGPGTRLTVL.

The chain uses TRBV29-1 and TRBJ2-5, with D perhaps matching TRBD2 (5 bases). The CDR3 has 13 amino acids. CDR1 is SQVTM, CDR2 ANQGSEA, per germline. Trimming removed 7 bases at V and 5 bases at J, with 17 bases between. CDR3 DNA: TGCAGCGGCTTCCTTACGGGCGGGGAGACCCAGTACTTC. This codes for CSGFLTGGETQYF.

V usage is TRBV7-6 and J usage is TRBJ2-2; 8 bases are shared with TRBD1. Germline CDR1 is SGHVS and CDR2 is FNYEAQ. The CDR3 extends over 17 amino acids. Trimming at V came to 5 bases and at J to 4 bases, leaving 12 bases not matched to a gene. The CDR3 region is CASSPSVGQGSTGELFF. Written as DNA, the CDR3 is TGTGCCAGCAGCCCTAGTGTCGGACAGGGATCCACCGGGGAGCTGTTTTTT.

The CDR3 sequence: CASSQHYTDTQYF. CDR3 DNA: TGCGCCAGCAGCCAACACTACACAGATACGCAGTATTTT. This rearrangement joins TRBV4-1 to TRBJ2-3; D is undetermined. Germline V CDR1 and CDR2: MGHRA, YSYEKL. The CDR3 loop spans 13 amino acids. V was cut by 2 bases and J by 2 bases, with 5 bases left in between.

Concerning this clonotype: This could be a read error, since a much larger clone is one nucleotide away. The gene calls are TRBV29-1 and TRBJ1-2; D is undetermined. CDR1 SQVTM and CDR2 ANQGSEA come from the germline V gene. CDR3 length: 10 residues. V lost 5 bases and J 7 bases, leaving 8 bases between the germline ends. The CDR3 reads CSVPDFGYTF. The CDR3 DNA reads as TGCAGCGTTCCAGACTTTGGCTACACCTTC.

The rearrangement uses TRBV18 and TRBJ1-1; D uncertain. Germline values: CDR1 KGHSH, CDR2 LQKENI. The CDR3 extends over 14 amino acids. V lost 1 base to trimming and J lost 6 bases, with 12 bases between them. The CDR3 here is CASSPQGGSSEAFF. DNA for the CDR3: TGTGCCAGCTCACCACAGGGAGGAAGCTCTGAAGCTTTCTTT.

Notes on this clonotype: A much larger clone lies a single base off, so this may be a read error. The genes are TRBV7-7 and TRBJ2-5, with 11 bases lining up with TRBD2. The CDR3 has 14 amino acids. The germline V gene encodes CDR1 SSHAT and CDR2 FNYEAQ (reference sequence). CDR3 coding DNA: TGTGCTAGCAGCTCTAGCGGGGGGACCGAGACCCAGTACTTC. As protein: CASSSSGGTETQYF.

V is TRBV18 and J is TRBJ1-4; D is undetermined. With 3 bases removed from V and 7 bases from J, the gap between germline ends came to 12 bases. The CDR3 totals 14 residues. Germline-derived CDR1 and CDR2 are KGHSH and LQKENI. The CDR3 DNA reads TGTGCCAGCTCACCTTCGGGGTTGAGTGAAAAACTGTTTTTT. This sequence encodes CASSPSGLSEKLFF.